This T cell receptor (beta chain) was found in a study of blood T cell repertoires in COVID-19. As for the study in general: There were acute and convalescent COVID-19 samples, and they came from the United States, Italy and Spain.

TCRdb's copy holds only in-frame clones and misses some; the assay was immunoSEQ multiplex PCR. The sample includes about 170,000 clones, 75% to 90% of them seen just once. The germline gives CDR1 MNHEY, CDR2 SMNVEV (reference sequence). The CDR3 is 14 residues long. Trimming stripped 5 bases from V and 2 bases from J, with 12 bases between. The chain links TRBV27 to TRBJ2-5; possible D gene TRBD2, 5 bases. Sequenced input: peripheral blood. The source of this sequence is a human donor with acute or convalescent COVID-19. The donor label of this sample is uncertain. The CDR3 loop reads CASSPRTPQETQYF. The CDR3 nucleotides are TGTGCCAGCAGTCCCCGGACTCCTCAAGAGACCCAGTACTTC.